This T cell receptor beta chain originates from a study of blood T cell repertoires in COVID-19. Looking at the study overall: Donors in the United States, Italy and Spain gave samples during acute or convalescent COVID-19.

V lost 11 bases to trimming and J lost 3 bases; unmatched junction nucleotides: 9. In germline, CDR1 is MNHEY, CDR2 SVGAGI. The length of the CDR3 is 14 residues. The repertoire was sequenced with immunoSEQ multiplex PCR; TCRdb's copy has only in-frame clones and lacks some. The sample consists of around 140,000 clones, about 89% of them appearing once. In assigning cohorts, the study relied on participant-reported clinical history. V is TRBV6-5 and J is TRBJ2-5; 10 bases fit TRBD2. What was sequenced was PBMCs or T cells enriched from blood (not recorded which). The TCR originated in a man aged 60-69 years who had recovered from COVID-19. The CDR3 is CAGGSGGAEETQYF. The CDR3 coding sequence is TGTGCCGGAGGGAGCGGGGGGGCAGAAGAGACCCAGTACTTC.